Presented here are 31 T cell receptor beta chains from one specimen sequenced in a study of metastatic and nonmetastatic thyroid tumors. MiXCR was used by TCRdb to re-call the PCR reads. This repertoire shows roughly 30,000 clones, 20% found once; its top ten account for approximately 39%. All patients reached thyroid surgery having received no treatment beforehand. What was sequenced was blood. The receptor source for this set is a female donor with papillary thyroid cancer or a benign thyroid nodule (not recorded which). Some clones in this sample may be carry-over from other donors' samples.

This clone was seen only a few times. V usage is TRBV4-1 and J usage is TRBJ2-2, with 7 positions matching TRBD1. The CDR3 sequence is 15 residues long. Trimming took 6 bases from V and 1 from J; bases not matched to a gene: 5. CDR1 MGHRA and CDR2 YSYEKL come from the germline V gene. CDR3 in DNA: TGCGCCAGCAGGAGGACAGGAGAGAACACCGGGGAGCTGTTTTTT. Translated: CASRRTGENTGELFF.

The chain combines TRBV6-1 with TRBJ2-1; 8 bases align to TRBD2. This CDR3 is 12 amino acids long. With 7 bases clipped from V and 10 bases from J, the junction kept 6 bases outside the gene matches. CDR1 is MNHNS, CDR2 SASEGT, per germline. The CDR3 DNA sequence: TGTGCCAGCACCACCGGGACTAGGGAGCAGTTCTTC. Protein sequence: CASTTGTREQFF.

This clone has at least ten counts. The chain links TRBV7-2 to TRBJ1-6, with a tentative D call TRBD1 (6 bases). This CDR3 region has 14 residues. The germline V gene has CDR1 SGHTA and CDR2 FQGNSA. The V and J ends lost 6 bases and 10 bases respectively, with 16 bases between them. The chain's CDR3 is CASSLFSGESPLHF. The DNA for the CDR3 is TGTGCCAGCAGTTTGTTCTCAGGGGAATCACCCCTCCACTTT.

The table lists this clone with many counts. The chain recombines TRBV11-2 with TRBJ2-5, with D uncertain. This CDR3 spans 13 amino acids. Looked up from germline, CDR1 is SGHAT and CDR2 is FQNNGV. Trimming left V 3 bases short and J 9 bases short, with 14 bases between. The CDR3 nucleotides are TGTGCCAGCAGCTTGAACTACCAGACGGCCCAGTACTTC. It specifies CASSLNYQTAQYF.

The V and J genes are TRBV6-1 and TRBJ2-1; D possibly corresponds to TRBD1 (5 bases). Germline CDR1 reads MNHNS; CDR2 reads SASEGT. This CDR3 is 16 amino acids long. With 0 bases removed from V and 3 bases from J, the gap between germline ends came to 12 bases. The CDR3 DNA is TGTGCCAGCAGTGAAGCCTCCAGGGTGGTCTACAATGAGCAGTTCTTC. Its protein is CASSEASRVVYNEQFF.

The table lists this clone with many counts. V usage is TRBV6-9 and J usage is TRBJ2-3; D is perhaps TRBD2 (6 bases). This CDR3 spans 20 amino acids. Germline-derived CDR1 and CDR2 are MNHGY and SVAAGI. V lost 4 bases, J lost 0 bases, and 26 bases lay in between. CDR3 region: CASSSNGGRRGRISTDTQYF. For the CDR3, the DNA is TGTGCCAGCAGTTCTAACGGGGGTCGCCGGGGGAGGATTAGCACAGATACGCAGTATTTT.

Notes on this clone: At one of its ends the junction is not consistent with the germline gene, which may arise from a read error. The chain uses TRBV30 and TRBJ1-1; D is ambiguous. The germline CDR1 and CDR2 sequences are GTSNPN and SVGIG (reference sequence). This CDR3 is built from 18 residues. CDR3 region: CACSVKSPLRNSNTEAFF. The CDR3 bases are TGTGCCTGTAGTGTAAAGTCGCCCCTCCGTAACAGCAACACTGAAGCTTTCTTT.

This clone showed up many times. The chain combines TRBV2 with TRBJ2-7, with 10 positions matching TRBD1. The V and J ends lost 7 bases and 3 bases, in that order; junction bases with no gene match: 3. The CDR3 covers 13 residues. Germline V gives CDR1 SNHLY, CDR2 FYNNEI. For the CDR3, the DNA is TGTGCCAGCAATCGGGACAGGGGCTACGAGCAGTACTTC. Its protein is CASNRDRGYEQYF.

This clone was counted at least ten times. The V and J genes are TRBV4-2 and TRBJ2-7; a possible D gene is TRBD2 (5 bases). Per the germline V gene, CDR1 is LGHNA and CDR2 is YNFKEQ. Trimming pared 3 bases from V and 6 bases from J, leaving 21 bases between. This CDR3 comprises 16 residues. DNA for the CDR3: TGTGCCAGCAGCCAGCCCGACACTAGGATGTTGAGCGAGCAGTACTTC. This encodes CASSQPDTRMLSEQYF.

This clone was recorded many times. The V gene is TRBV3-1, the J gene TRBJ1-1, with D unresolved. CDR3 size: 15 residues. Per germline, CDR1 LGHDT and CDR2 YNNKEL (reference sequence). V lost 0 bases, J lost 0 bases, and 8 bases lay in between. In DNA, the CDR3 is TGTGCCAGCAGCCAAGAGTGGCCGCTGAACACTGAAGCTTTCTTT. Protein: CASSQEWPLNTEAFF.

This clone was counted many times. DNA for the CDR3: TGTGCCAGCAGCGAACAGGGTTCCTACGAGCAGTACTTC. It specifies CASSEQGSYEQYF. The chain joins TRBV9 to TRBJ2-7; perhaps TRBD1 as D (6 bases). Deletions cut 3 bases from V and 1 base from J, with 8 bases between. Germline CDR1 is SGDLS and CDR2 is YYNGEE. The CDR3 runs to 13 residues. Full variable domain (missing parts from reference TRBV9 and TRBJ2-7): DSGVTQTPKHLITATGQRVTLRCSPRSGDLSVYWYQQSLDQGLQFLIQYYNGEERAKGNILERFSAQQFPDLHSELNLSSLELGDSALYFCASSEQGSYEQYFGPGTRLTVT.

In regard to this clone: The junction shows a germline mismatch at one end, possibly a read error. The chain carries TRBV6-1 and TRBJ2-7; a possible D gene is TRBD2 (6 bases). The CDR3 is 12 residues long. Germline loops: CDR1 MNHNS, CDR2 SASEGT. CDR3 in amino acids: CASSPGTGVWDF. DNA for the CDR3: TGTGCCAGCAGTCCCGGGACTGGCGTTTGGGACTTC.

This clone appeared many times. The rearrangement uses TRBV3-1 and TRBJ2-7; D is possibly TRBD2 (6 bases). Trimming took off 4 bases at V and 4 bases at J, with 11 bases between the two ends. CDR1 is LGHDT, CDR2 YNNKEL, per germline (reference sequence). This CDR3 is built from 13 residues. DNA for the CDR3: TGTGCCAGCAGCCGAGGACGGGGGTACGAGCAGTACTTC. Protein sequence: CASSRGRGYEQYF.

Many counts were recorded for this clone. The rearrangement links TRBV20-1 to TRBJ2-7; TRBD1 matches at 8 bases. Germline V CDR1 and CDR2: DFQATT, SNEGSKA (reference sequence). The junction had 10 bases not matched to a gene; V was cut back by 6 bases and J by 3 bases. The CDR3 consists of 14 residues. CDR3 DNA sequence: TGCAGTGCCTCCCAGGAGGGGACAGGCTACGAGCAGTACTTC. This encodes CSASQEGTGYEQYF.

This sequence joins TRBV5-1 and TRBJ2-7; D is undetermined. The V gene's germline CDR1 is SGHRS and CDR2 YFSETQ. Trimming removed 0 bases from V and 7 bases from J, with 17 bases in between. This CDR3 contains 15 residues. CDR3 loop: CASSLEEPRSAEQYF. The CDR3 DNA is TGCGCCAGCAGCTTGGAAGAGCCGAGGAGTGCGGAGCAGTACTTC.

The sample holds a few counts of this clone. The DNA is left out, because the CDR3 cannot be placed on it with certainty; the CDR3 is given as TCRdb lists it. This chain connects TRBV27 to TRBJ1-1; the D call TRBD1 from the table was never checked on the DNA. The length of the CDR3 is 13 amino acids, counting both ends. Per germline, CDR1 MNHEY and CDR2 SMNVEV (reference sequence). CDR3 sequence reads: CASSFGQGAPTFF.

This clone was counted many times. The chain uses TRBV2 and TRBJ1-4; D remains ambiguous. Germline V gene sequence: CDR1 SNHLY, CDR2 FYNNEI. The germline V and J ends were trimmed by 6 bases and 4 bases, with 12 bases remaining between them. This CDR3 has 14 amino acids. This CDR3 reads CASSQDELNEKLFF. CDR3 nucleotides: TGTGCCAGCAGCCAGGACGAGCTTAATGAAAAACTGTTTTTT.

V and J are TRBV13 and TRBJ2-1, with 9 bases that match TRBD2. J gave up 4 bases and V 5 bases, and 6 bases lay outside the gene matches. The CDR3 consists of 15 residues. Germline CDR1 PRHDT, CDR2 FYEKMQ (reference sequence). DNA of the CDR3: TGTGCCAGCAGCGCGGGGGGGCATAGGTACAATGAGCAGTTCTTC. It is translated as CASSAGGHRYNEQFF.

Within the sample, this clone is medium-sized (0.01 to 0.1%). CDR3 protein: CASSLVRDNSPLHF. The CDR3 DNA reads TGTGCCAGCAGTTTAGTTCGTGATAATTCACCCCTCCACTTT. The rearrangement uses TRBV28 and TRBJ1-6; no clear D. Germline V CDR1 and CDR2: MDHEN, SYDVKM. The CDR3 consists of 14 residues. The ends were cut back, 2 bases at V and 5 bases at J, with 7 bases in the middle.

This clone has a count of ten or more. The V gene is TRBV27, the J gene TRBJ2-1; no firm D call. Between the trimmed V and J ends, which lost 4 bases and 7 bases, there was a span of 20 bases. The CDR3 contains 16 residues. The germline V gene has CDR1 MNHEY and CDR2 SMNVEV (reference sequence). CDR3 in amino acids: CASSYAQLRPGNEQFF. The CDR3 coding sequence is TGTGCCAGCAGTTATGCCCAACTAAGACCTGGGAATGAGCAGTTCTTC.

Note on this clone: A much larger clone lies one base from this, so it may be a read error. The chain combines TRBV3-1 with TRBJ2-1; D is perhaps TRBD1 (6 bases). Deletions cut 3 bases from V and 6 bases from J, with 21 bases between. Germline loops: CDR1 LGHDT, CDR2 YNNKEL (reference sequence). The CDR3 contains 17 residues. The CDR3 DNA is TGTGCCAGCAGCCACCGAAGAGCTTTTGGACAGACCAATGAGCAGTTCTTC. Amino acid sequence: CASSHRRAFGQTNEQFF.

Sample share makes this clone medium-sized. This chain uses TRBV28 with TRBJ1-6; 12 nucleotides line up with TRBD1. This CDR3 is built from 17 residues. Germline V gives CDR1 MDHEN, CDR2 SYDVKM. After removal of 6 bases from V and 9 bases from J, the junction contained 12 bases not matched to a gene. The CDR3 DNA follows: TGTGCCAGCAGCCCTGGGACAGGGGGCGCATCTTTTTCACCCCTCCACTTT. It encodes CASSPGTGGASFSPLHF.

In this sample, this clone turned up many times. The chain uses TRBV3-1 and TRBJ2-7; 7 nucleotides agree with TRBD1. This CDR3 comprises 14 residues. CDR1 and CDR2 from the germline V gene are LGHDT and YNNKEL (reference sequence). V shed 5 bases and J 1 base; nucleotides not matched to a gene: 5. The CDR3 nucleotides read TGTGCCAGCAGCGCTCGGACAGGTTCCTACGAGCAGTACTTC. It yields the protein CASSARTGSYEQYF.

The chain combines TRBV3-1 with TRBJ2-7; unclear D gene. There are 15 residues in the CDR3. The germline CDR1 and CDR2 sequences are LGHDT and YNNKEL (reference sequence). V shed 1 base and J shed 2 bases, with 12 bases lying between them. CDR3 residues: CASSQAHGAPYEQYF. The CDR3 bases are TGTGCCAGCAGCCAAGCCCATGGCGCTCCCTACGAGCAGTACTTC.

This clone was seen only a few times. The rearrangement links TRBV6-2 or TRBV6-3 to TRBJ2-5; TRBD1 aligns across 9 bases. Per the germline V gene, CDR1 is MNHEY and CDR2 is SVGEGT. With 6 bases clipped from V and 0 bases from J, the junction kept 8 bases outside the gene matches. This CDR3 region has 16 residues. The DNA for the CDR3 is TGTGCCAGCAGGAAGGGGGACAGGGCGTACCAAGAGACCCAGTACTTC. Translation: CASRKGDRAYQETQYF.

The table lists this clone with many counts. This chain joins TRBV19 and TRBJ2-7, with 8 bases lining up with TRBD2. The V and J ends lost 5 bases and 2 bases, in that order; junction bases with no gene match: 5. CDR1 and CDR2 (germline): LNHDA, SQIVND (reference sequence). The CDR3 sequence is 14 residues long. The CDR3 nucleotides are TGTGCCAGTAGTCCGGGACTAGGTCCCTACGAGCAGTACTTC. Amino acid sequence: CASSPGLGPYEQYF. Looking up the rest from reference TRBV19 and TRBJ2-7 gives the full variable domain: DGGITQSPKYLFRKEGQNVTLSCEQNLNHDAMYWYRQDPGQGLRLIYYSQIVNDFQKGDIAEGYSVSREKKESFPLTVTSAQKNPTAFYLCASSPGLGPYEQYFGPGTRLTVT.

The chain has TRBV20-1 and TRBJ2-7; 9 bases line up with TRBD2. The CDR3 spans 17 residues. Germline CDR1 and CDR2: DFQATT and SNEGSKA (reference sequence). V lost 0 bases, J lost 5 bases, and 14 bases stayed unmatched. CDR3 sequence: CSARDAFTGTSRDEQYF. CDR3 in DNA: TGCAGTGCTAGAGATGCCTTCACCGGGACTAGCCGAGACGAGCAGTACTTC.

The chain joins TRBV20-1 to TRBJ2-1, with a weak D call TRBD1 (6 bases). Germline CDR1 DFQATT, CDR2 SNEGSKA (reference sequence). The CDR3 totals 15 residues. V lost 0 bases and J lost 2, with 11 bases in between. The CDR3 sequence is CSARDYRQAYNEQFF. The CDR3 bases are TGCAGTGCTAGAGATTACAGACAGGCCTACAATGAGCAGTTCTTC.

This clone was seen a handful of times. The gene calls are TRBV24-1 and TRBJ2-1; no clear D gene. Germline CDR1 reads KGHDR; CDR2 reads SFDVKD. V gave up 0 bases and J gave up 6 bases, with 8 bases separating them. The CDR3 runs to 14 residues. CDR3 nucleotides: TGTGCCACCAGTGATTTGGCCTCCACCAATGAGCAGTTCTTC. Translating it yields CATSDLASTNEQFF.

The chain combines TRBV20-1 with TRBJ2-3, with TRBD2 identical over 14 bases. CDR3 length equals 14 residues. From germline, CDR1 is DFQATT and CDR2 SNEGSKA (reference sequence). With V trimmed by 6 bases and J by 4 bases, 3 bases remained unmatched. This CDR3 reads CSAGLAGGADTQYF. In DNA, the CDR3 is TGCAGTGCCGGACTAGCGGGGGGAGCAGATACGCAGTATTTT.

A note on this clone: A read error may account for a junction end that differs from germline. The chain employs TRBV20-1 and TRBJ2-7, with 9 nucleotides matching TRBD2. CDR1 is DFQATT and CDR2 is SNEGSKA in the germline V gene (reference sequence). The CDR3 extends over 15 amino acids. The CDR3 loop is CIARVTREGLYEQYF. CDR3 sequence (DNA): TGCATTGCTAGAGTAACGCGGGAGGGCCTTTACGAGCAGTACTTC.